A single sample is the source of the 32 T cell receptor beta chains below, sequenced in a study of blood T cell repertoires in COVID-19 (dated by TCRdb to between 2020 and 2021). Library method: the immunoSEQ multiplex PCR assay. Not all clones reach the TCRdb copy of this immuneACCESS table, which keeps in-frame sequences only. Checked studies attribute under half of the gap to unresolved V genes and leave the rest unexplained. The sample table holds around 58,000 clones, of which 75% to 95% were seen once. Approximately 15% of the sample lies in the top ten. Sequenced sample: peripheral blood. The receptors here all came from a human donor with active COVID-19. The donor label of this sample is uncertain.

The chain recombines TRBV18 with TRBJ1-1; D perhaps matches TRBD1 (6 bases). Germline V lookup: CDR1 KGHSH, CDR2 LQKENI. V was pared by 2 bases and J by 0 bases, with 13 bases between. The CDR3 runs 16 residues. The CDR3, as DNA: TGTGCCAGCTCACCAGGGGGCAAGCTGATGAACACTGAAGCTTTCTTT. It encodes CASSPGGKLMNTEAFF.

The gene calls are TRBV7-3 and TRBJ2-3; D is ambiguous. Germline loops: CDR1 SGHTA, CDR2 FQGTGA. V was cut by 3 bases and J by 0 bases, with 4 bases left in between. The CDR3 is made up of 13 amino acids. The CDR3: CASSFGSTDTQYF. The CDR3 DNA sequence: TGTGCCAGCAGCTTTGGCAGCACAGATACGCAGTATTTT.

The V gene is TRBV5-8, the J gene TRBJ2-1; 7 nucleotides match TRBD1. Trimming took 0 bases from V and 4 from J; bases not matched to a gene: 1. CDR3 size: 14 residues. From germline, CDR1 is SGHTS and CDR2 YDEGEE. CDR3: CASSLGQGYNEQFF. For the CDR3, the DNA is TGTGCCAGCAGCTTGGGACAGGGATACAATGAGCAGTTCTTC.

J is TRBJ2-7 and V is TRBV27; 7 bases align to TRBD1. The CDR3 runs to 17 residues. Per the germline V gene, CDR1 is MNHEY and CDR2 is SMNVEV (reference sequence). Trimming took 0 bases from V and 4 from J; bases not matched to a gene: 12. The CDR3 sequence: CASSLSGAGGSLYEQYF. DNA for the CDR3: TGTGCCAGCAGTTTATCGGGGGCAGGGGGATCGTTATACGAGCAGTACTTC.

The J gene is TRBJ2-7, the V gene TRBV28; D remains unclear. V shed 4 bases and J shed 7 bases, with 11 bases lying between them. In germline, CDR1 is MDHEN, CDR2 SYDVKM. The CDR3 is 12 amino acids. The CDR3 coding sequence is TGTGCCAGCAGTTCCCCTGTGGAGGAGCAGTACTTC. Amino acids: CASSSPVEEQYF.

The chain uses TRBV6-1 and TRBJ2-1; the D gene is possibly TRBD1 (5 bases). CDR3 size: 13 residues. CDR1 is MNHNS, CDR2 SASEGT, per germline. Trimming cost V 1 base and J 7 bases, with 8 bases left between them. The CDR3: CASSEGGRNEQFF. CDR3 bases: TGTGCCAGCAGTGAAGGGGGCCGGAATGAGCAGTTCTTC.

Written as DNA, the CDR3 is TGTGCCAGCAGTGACGGACTCTCCTACGAGCAGTACGTC. Protein sequence: CASSDGLSYEQYV. The chain has TRBV6-1 and TRBJ2-7, with a possible D match to TRBD2 (5 bases). Trimming removed 3 bases at V and 0 bases at J, with 6 bases between. Germline V gene lookup returns CDR1 MNHNS and CDR2 SASEGT. The CDR3 spans 13 residues.

The J gene is TRBJ2-5, the V gene TRBV6-5; TRBD2 aligns across 10 bases. Trimming cost V 6 bases and J 2 bases; bases outside gene matches: 3. This CDR3 contains 14 residues. Germline-derived CDR1 and CDR2 are MNHEY and SVGAGI. The CDR3 DNA sequence: TGTGCCAGCAGGCGAGCGGGAGGGCAAGAGACCCAGTACTTC. Translated: CASRRAGGQETQYF.

The chain couples TRBV25-1 to TRBJ1-3, with a possible D match to TRBD1 (6 bases). V lost 8 bases and J lost 1, with 15 bases in between. The CDR3 runs to 15 residues. The germline V gene has CDR1 MGHDK and CDR2 SYGVNS. CDR3 residues: CASGEGGGSGNTIYF. CDR3 DNA sequence: TGTGCCAGCGGGGAGGGGGGAGGATCTGGAAACACCATATATTTT. Full variable domain (rest looked up from reference TRBV25-1 and TRBJ1-3): EADIYQTPRYLVIGTGKKITLECSQTMGHDKMYWYQQDPGMELHLIHYSYGVNSTEKGDLSSESTVSRIRTEHFPLTLESARPSHTSQYLCASGEGGGSGNTIYFGEGSWLTVV.

The genes are TRBV18 and TRBJ1-4; 12 positions match TRBD1. This CDR3 has 16 amino acids. The germline CDR1 and CDR2 sequences are KGHSH and LQKENI. Unmatched junction bases numbered 2, after V lost 4 bases and J lost 2 bases. CDR3 sequence: CASSRGQGATNEKLFF. In nucleotides, the CDR3 is TGTGCCAGCTCACGGGGACAGGGGGCCACTAATGAAAAACTGTTTTTT.

V is TRBV19 and J is TRBJ2-3; weak D call: TRBD2 (6 bases). Germline loops: CDR1 LNHDA, CDR2 SQIVND (reference sequence). The CDR3 has 15 residues. Trimming took 1 base from V and 1 from J, leaving 9 bases between them. CDR3 coding DNA: TGTGCCAGTAGTATAGGGGCTAGCGGCACAGATACGCAGTATTTT. Its protein product is CASSIGASGTDTQYF.

CDR3 sequence: CASSHVLSSYEQYV. The CDR3 coding sequence is TGTGCCAGCAGTCACGTTCTTAGCTCCTACGAGCAGTACGTC. The genes are TRBV6-5 and TRBJ2-7, with unresolved D. Germline CDR1 reads MNHEY; CDR2 reads SVGAGI. This CDR3 has 14 residues. Trimming shortened V by 5 bases and J by 0 bases, and 11 bases separated the two germline ends.

Only one count was recorded for this clone. V is TRBV12-5 and J is TRBJ2-3; tentatively, D is TRBD2 (5 bases). CDR3 length: 15 residues. Germline assignment: CDR1 LGHNT and CDR2 FRNRAP. V was clipped by 4 bases and J by 3 bases, with 14 bases between them. The CDR3 bases are TGTGCTAGTGGTTCCGGAGGTACGGGAACAGATACGCAGTATTTT. Protein: CASGSGGTGTDTQYF.

The chain combines TRBV11-3 with TRBJ2-5; D gene uncertain. The CDR3 loop spans 13 amino acids. The germline V and J ends were trimmed by 3 bases and 4 bases, with 9 bases remaining between them. Germline values: CDR1 SGHNT, CDR2 YENEEA. The CDR3 sequence: CASSFGGGETQYF. DNA for the CDR3: TGTGCCAGCAGCTTTGGCGGCGGAGAGACCCAGTACTTC.

This chain uses TRBV4-2 with TRBJ2-5; D gene unclear. CDR1 is LGHNA and CDR2 is YNFKEQ in the germline V gene. This CDR3 contains 15 residues. Between the trimmed V and J ends, which lost 0 bases and 2 bases, there was a span of 10 bases. The CDR3 region is CASSQDSGGQETQYF. CDR3 nucleotides: TGTGCCAGCAGCCAAGATAGTGGCGGTCAAGAGACCCAGTACTTC.

This chain uses TRBV30 with TRBJ1-2; 7 nucleotides line up with TRBD1. Germline V lookup: CDR1 GTSNPN, CDR2 SVGIG (reference sequence). The CDR3 spans 13 residues. Trimming removed 4 bases from V and 5 bases from J; junction bases left unmatched: 7. The CDR3 reads CAWTTGTVYGYTF. The CDR3 DNA reads as TGTGCCTGGACAACCGGGACAGTATATGGCTACACCTTC. Variable domain in full (rest from reference TRBV30 and TRBJ1-2): SQTIHQWPATLVQPVGSPLSLECTVEGTSNPNLYWYRQAAGRGLQLLFYSVGIGQISSEVPQNLSASRPQDRQFILSSKKLLLSDSGFYLCAWTTGTVYGYTFGSGTRLTVV.

J is TRBJ2-2 and V is TRBV6-2 or TRBV6-3, with 9 bases fitting TRBD1. The germline V gene encodes CDR1 MNHEY and CDR2 SVGEGT. The CDR3 has 18 residues. The V segment lost 2 bases and the J segment 3 bases; nucleotides outside the gene matches: 10. CDR3 sequence reads: CASSYPRDRVSYTGELFF. The CDR3 DNA reads as TGTGCCAGCAGTTACCCGCGGGACAGGGTCTCTTACACCGGGGAGCTGTTTTTT.

The CDR3 reads CSVPHPTGDTQYF. The CDR3 nucleotides are TGCAGCGTTCCCCACCCGACAGGGGATACGCAGTATTTT. The rearrangement uses TRBV29-1 and TRBJ2-3; 7 nucleotides agree with TRBD1. CDR1 and CDR2 (germline): SQVTM, ANQGSEA. CDR3 length equals 13 residues. With V trimmed by 5 bases and J by 6 bases, 8 bases remained unmatched.

The chain is built from TRBV9 and TRBJ2-5; 7 bases agree with TRBD1. Germline lookup yields CDR1 SGDLS and CDR2 YYNGEE. V was pared by 0 bases and J by 5 bases, with 7 bases of the junction left unmatched. The CDR3 has 15 amino acids. The CDR3 DNA follows: TGTGCCAGCAGCGTAGGGACAGGCGCTACGGAGACCCAGTACTTC. Translating gives CASSVGTGATETQYF.

V and J are TRBV19 and TRBJ2-5, with TRBD1 as a possible D gene (6 bases). Germline assignment: CDR1 LNHDA and CDR2 SQIVND (reference sequence). The CDR3 loop spans 13 amino acids. The germline V and J ends were trimmed by 5 bases and 5 bases, with 12 bases remaining between them. The CDR3 spells CASSLGARETQYF. For the CDR3, the DNA is TGTGCCAGTAGTCTGGGGGCCCGGGAGACCCAGTACTTC.

The chain is built from TRBV6-4 and TRBJ2-1; TRBD2 aligns across 11 bases. The CDR3 length is 15 residues. J gave up 7 bases and V 0 bases, and 2 bases lay outside the gene matches. Germline values: CDR1 MRHNA, CDR2 SNTAGT. The CDR3 DNA sequence: TGTGCCAGCAGTGACTCTAGCGGGGGGGCGAATGAGCAGTTCTTC. Its protein product is CASSDSSGGANEQFF.

The chain uses TRBV2 and TRBJ2-1; 7 bases map to TRBD2. This CDR3 region has 14 residues. Germline values: CDR1 SNHLY, CDR2 FYNNEI. With 7 bases clipped from V and 8 bases from J, the junction kept 11 bases outside the gene matches. CDR3 in amino acids: CASTPPERGDEQFF. Here the CDR3 DNA reads TGTGCCAGCACACCCCCTGAGCGGGGAGATGAGCAGTTCTTC. The full variable domain, its missing parts supplied by reference TRBV2 and TRBJ2-1, is EPEVTQTPSHQVTQMGQEVILRCVPISNHLYFYWYRQILGQKVEFLVSFYNNEISEKSEIFDDQFSVERPDGSNFTLKIRSTKLEDSAMYFCASTPPERGDEQFFGPGTRLTVL.

This chain links TRBV5-6 with TRBJ2-7; TRBD1 agrees at 7 bases. The germline gives CDR1 SGHDT, CDR2 YYEEEE. The trim removed 2 bases at V and 9 bases at J, leaving 14 bases unmatched. The CDR3 runs 15 residues. The CDR3 DNA reads as TGTGCCAGCAGCTTACTCGAGACAGGGTATGCGGTGCAGTACGTC. It encodes CASSLLETGYAVQYV.

The V call is TRBV21-1, the J call TRBJ2-7; TRBD1, as called in the table, went unchecked against the DNA. TRBV21-1 is tagged as a pseudogene. The CDR3 is 14 residues long. CDR3 nucleotide sequence: TGTGCCAGCACCTGGGGCCCGAGCTCCTACGAGCAGTACTTC. Encoded protein: CASTWGPSSYEQYF.

V usage is TRBV7-9 and J usage is TRBJ2-6; possibly TRBD1 for D (5 bases). Germline V gene lookup returns CDR1 SEHNR and CDR2 FQNEAQ (reference sequence). The CDR3 extends over 18 amino acids. V was shortened by 2 bases and J by 3 bases, with 17 bases between the two germline ends. CDR3 residues: CASSLPTALSVGANVLTF. The CDR3 region has the DNA TGTGCCAGCAGCTTACCGACAGCCCTCAGCGTTGGGGCCAACGTCCTGACTTTC.

In this sample, this clone turned up once. The gene calls are TRBV19 and TRBJ1-2; 7 bases fit TRBD1. Germline trimming cut 4 bases from V and 7 bases from J; bases unmatched to any gene: 6. Germline V gene sequence: CDR1 LNHDA, CDR2 SQIVND (reference sequence). The CDR3 is 13 residues long. For the CDR3, the DNA is TGTGCCAGTAGTACCGACAGGGTATTTGGCTACACCTTC. Translated: CASSTDRVFGYTF. Filled out from reference TRBV19 and TRBJ1-2, the complete variable domain reads DGGITQSPKYLFRKEGQNVTLSCEQNLNHDAMYWYRQDPGQGLRLIYYSQIVNDFQKGDIAEGYSVSREKKESFPLTVTSAQKNPTAFYLCASSTDRVFGYTFGSGTRLTVV.

Here the CDR3 reads CSVPKGPLAGTGELFF. The CDR3 DNA reads as TGCAGCGTTCCGAAGGGGCCGCTGGCTGGGACCGGGGAGCTGTTTTTT. V and J are TRBV29-1 and TRBJ2-2; D may be TRBD1 (5 bases). The germline V and J ends were trimmed by 5 bases and 5 bases, with 21 bases remaining between them. Germline CDR1 is SQVTM and CDR2 is ANQGSEA. The CDR3 contains 16 residues.

This clone was observed a single time. The chain employs TRBV10-1 and TRBJ1-1; D gene ambiguous. Germline CDR1 is WNHNN and CDR2 is SYGVQD (reference sequence). V shed 9 bases and J shed 2 bases, with 16 bases lying between them. The CDR3 spans 14 residues. The CDR3 spells CARPYHPLNTEAFF. The CDR3 DNA is TGCGCCAGACCCTACCACCCTCTCAACACTGAAGCTTTCTTT.

This chain links TRBV7-9 with TRBJ1-5; D gene unclear. The V gene lost 5 bases and the J gene lost 4 bases, with 12 bases spanning the gap. The germline CDR1 and CDR2 sequences are SEHNR and FQNEAQ (reference sequence). The CDR3 consists of 14 residues. CDR3 residues: CASSLGRGNQPQHF. In DNA, the CDR3 is TGTGCCAGCAGCCTAGGGCGCGGAAATCAGCCCCAGCATTTT.

The chain employs TRBV7-9 and TRBJ2-3, with a weak D call TRBD1 (6 bases). Trimming stripped 2 bases from V and 0 bases from J, with 12 bases between. This CDR3 has 16 residues. Germline lookup yields CDR1 SEHNR and CDR2 FQNEAQ (reference sequence). CDR3 in amino acids: CASSLLGQISTDTQYF. In DNA, the CDR3 is TGTGCCAGCAGCTTACTAGGACAGATAAGCACAGATACGCAGTATTTT.

The chain recombines TRBV5-1 with TRBJ1-1, with D perhaps matching TRBD1 (5 bases). The CDR3 contains 16 residues. Germline V gives CDR1 SGHRS, CDR2 YFSETQ. V lost 3 bases to trimming and J lost 2 bases, with 17 bases between them. The CDR3 bases are TGCGCCAGCAGCTCATGGGGCAGGGAATCTAACACTGAAGCTTTCTTT. Its protein product is CASSSWGRESNTEAFF.

This clone was picked up a small number of times. The chain carries TRBV24-1 and TRBJ2-7; D may be TRBD2 (7 bases). V gave up 1 base and J gave up 2 bases, with 14 bases separating them. The CDR3 consists of 16 residues. Looked up from germline, CDR1 is KGHDR and CDR2 is SFDVKD. CDR3 sequence (DNA): TGTGCCACCAGTGATTTTTCGCGGGGGCCCACCTACGAGCAGTACGTC. Translation: CATSDFSRGPTYEQYV.